Following are 7 T cell receptor beta chains from one sample sequenced in a study of blood T cell repertoires in COVID-19. Clones were sequenced by immunoSEQ multiplex PCR, and TCRdb holds only the in-frame ones, with some missing. In the table there are about 160,000 clones, more than 75% of which are singletons. Sequencing used PBMCs or T cells enriched from blood (not recorded which). Receptors originate from a woman aged 50 to 65 who had recovered from COVID-19.

CDR3 protein: CASGWEGEQYF. CDR3 nucleotides: TGTGCCAGCGGCTGGGAGGGCGAGCAGTACTTC. The chain uses TRBV3-1 (or the pseudogene TRBV3-2) and TRBJ2-7; 7 nucleotides line up with TRBD2. The CDR3 has 11 residues. V was clipped by 8 bases and J by 6 bases; unmatched bases: 4. Per germline, CDR1 LGHDT and CDR2 YNNKEL (reference sequence).

This sequence joins TRBV14 and TRBJ1-3; TRBD1 matches 10 bases. This CDR3 has 17 residues. Germline-derived CDR1 and CDR2 are SGHDN and FVKESK. The J segment lost 2 bases and the V segment lost 1 base, leaving 5 bases of the junction unmatched. The CDR3 DNA is TGTGCCAGCAGCCAAGCGACAGGGGGCAAGGCTGGAAACACCATATATTTT. It yields the protein CASSQATGGKAGNTIYF.

The chain employs TRBV27 and TRBJ1-2; 9 bases map to TRBD1. Germline CDR1 reads MNHEY; CDR2 reads SMNVEV (reference sequence). V gave up 2 bases and J gave up 3 bases; unmatched junction bases: 1. The CDR3 covers 14 residues. CDR3 DNA sequence: TGTGCCAGCAGTTTAAGGACAGGGGACTATGGCTACACCTTC. Translated: CASSLRTGDYGYTF.

V and J are TRBV5-1 and TRBJ2-6; 10 bases agree with TRBD1. J lost 2 bases, V lost 2 bases, and 7 bases had no gene match. This CDR3 is built from 18 residues. Germline-derived CDR1 and CDR2 are SGHRS and YFSETQ. CDR3 in amino acids: CASSFQGQGKTGANVLTF. The CDR3 DNA is TGCGCCAGCAGCTTTCAGGGACAGGGGAAGACTGGGGCCAACGTCCTGACTTTC.

The gene calls are TRBV11-2 and TRBJ2-7, with TRBD2 matching 11 bases. This CDR3 comprises 14 residues. V trimming: 7 bases; J trimming: 7 bases; junction bases outside the gene matches: 9. Germline V gene data show CDR1 as SGHAT and CDR2 as FQNNGV. In nucleotides, the CDR3 is TGTGCCAGCACCTCCCTAGCGGGGGGTGAAGAGCAGTACTTC. It specifies CASTSLAGGEEQYF.

The CDR3 loop is CAWGQSNYGYTF. The CDR3 region has the DNA TGTGCCTGGGGGCAGTCTAACTATGGCTACACCTTC. The rearrangement joins TRBV30 to TRBJ1-2; D call uncertain. The CDR3 has 12 residues. The V end lost 5 bases, the J end lost 0 bases, and 7 bases lay between the germline ends. Germline CDR1 reads GTSNPN; CDR2 reads SVGIG (reference sequence).

The CDR3 DNA reads TGTGCCTGGAGTTCCCTTAGCGGGACCCAGTACTTC. Amino acids: CAWSSLSGTQYF. This chain connects TRBV30 to TRBJ2-5; D is perhaps TRBD2 (6 bases). V shed 2 bases and J shed 7 bases, with 11 bases lying between them. The germline CDR1 and CDR2 sequences are GTSNPN and SVGIG (reference sequence). The CDR3 runs 12 residues.